This T cell receptor beta chain was captured in a study of technical replicates of blood from a handful of donors (TCRdb year 2017). About this clone itself: This receptor's antigen is unknown. Within one base of it there is no much larger clone, and no base qualities were kept.

The germline V gene provides CDR1 SQVTM and CDR2 ANQGSEA. The CDR3 contains 14 residues, cysteine and phenylalanine counted. Here the CDR3 DNA is all that survives: 42 bases in frame from base 1. From V the trimming removes 3 bases and from J it removes 2 bases, while the gene matches leave 7 bases of the junction unaccounted for. The library was obtained by the immunoSEQ multiplex PCR assay. TCRdb holds this immuneACCESS table with in-frame rearrangements only. Some clones are missing; in checked studies, unresolved V genes explain under half, and the rest has no known cause. This sample lists over 10,000 clones; 80% to 90% were detected once. The ten largest clones take up over 10% of the sample.

The chain links TRBV29-1 with TRBJ2-7; 7 central nucleotides agree with TRBD1. Sequences were obtained from PBMCs. The sequence derives from a human donor in good health. The nucleotide sequence reads TGCAGCGTTGAGGCGACAGGGAGTCCCTACGAGCAGTACTTC. This gives the protein CSVEATGSPYEQYF.